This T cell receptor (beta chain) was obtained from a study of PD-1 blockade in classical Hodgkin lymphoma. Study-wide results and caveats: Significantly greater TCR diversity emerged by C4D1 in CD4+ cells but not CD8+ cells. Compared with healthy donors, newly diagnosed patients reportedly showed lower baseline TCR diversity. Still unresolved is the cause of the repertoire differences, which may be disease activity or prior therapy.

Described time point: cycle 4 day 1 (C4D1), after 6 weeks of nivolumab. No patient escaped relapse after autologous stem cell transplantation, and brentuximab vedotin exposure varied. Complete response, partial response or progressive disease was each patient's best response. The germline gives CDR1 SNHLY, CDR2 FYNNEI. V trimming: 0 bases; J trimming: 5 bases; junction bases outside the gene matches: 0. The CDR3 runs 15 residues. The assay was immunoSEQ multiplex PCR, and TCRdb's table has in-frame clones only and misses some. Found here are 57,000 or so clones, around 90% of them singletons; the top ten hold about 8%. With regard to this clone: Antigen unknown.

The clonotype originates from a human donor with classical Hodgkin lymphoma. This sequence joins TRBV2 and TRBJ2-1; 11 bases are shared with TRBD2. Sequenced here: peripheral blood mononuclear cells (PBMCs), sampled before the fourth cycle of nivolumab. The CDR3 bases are TGTGCCAGCAGTGAAGCTAGCGGGGGGGACAATGAGCAGTTCTTC. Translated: CASSEASGGDNEQFF.